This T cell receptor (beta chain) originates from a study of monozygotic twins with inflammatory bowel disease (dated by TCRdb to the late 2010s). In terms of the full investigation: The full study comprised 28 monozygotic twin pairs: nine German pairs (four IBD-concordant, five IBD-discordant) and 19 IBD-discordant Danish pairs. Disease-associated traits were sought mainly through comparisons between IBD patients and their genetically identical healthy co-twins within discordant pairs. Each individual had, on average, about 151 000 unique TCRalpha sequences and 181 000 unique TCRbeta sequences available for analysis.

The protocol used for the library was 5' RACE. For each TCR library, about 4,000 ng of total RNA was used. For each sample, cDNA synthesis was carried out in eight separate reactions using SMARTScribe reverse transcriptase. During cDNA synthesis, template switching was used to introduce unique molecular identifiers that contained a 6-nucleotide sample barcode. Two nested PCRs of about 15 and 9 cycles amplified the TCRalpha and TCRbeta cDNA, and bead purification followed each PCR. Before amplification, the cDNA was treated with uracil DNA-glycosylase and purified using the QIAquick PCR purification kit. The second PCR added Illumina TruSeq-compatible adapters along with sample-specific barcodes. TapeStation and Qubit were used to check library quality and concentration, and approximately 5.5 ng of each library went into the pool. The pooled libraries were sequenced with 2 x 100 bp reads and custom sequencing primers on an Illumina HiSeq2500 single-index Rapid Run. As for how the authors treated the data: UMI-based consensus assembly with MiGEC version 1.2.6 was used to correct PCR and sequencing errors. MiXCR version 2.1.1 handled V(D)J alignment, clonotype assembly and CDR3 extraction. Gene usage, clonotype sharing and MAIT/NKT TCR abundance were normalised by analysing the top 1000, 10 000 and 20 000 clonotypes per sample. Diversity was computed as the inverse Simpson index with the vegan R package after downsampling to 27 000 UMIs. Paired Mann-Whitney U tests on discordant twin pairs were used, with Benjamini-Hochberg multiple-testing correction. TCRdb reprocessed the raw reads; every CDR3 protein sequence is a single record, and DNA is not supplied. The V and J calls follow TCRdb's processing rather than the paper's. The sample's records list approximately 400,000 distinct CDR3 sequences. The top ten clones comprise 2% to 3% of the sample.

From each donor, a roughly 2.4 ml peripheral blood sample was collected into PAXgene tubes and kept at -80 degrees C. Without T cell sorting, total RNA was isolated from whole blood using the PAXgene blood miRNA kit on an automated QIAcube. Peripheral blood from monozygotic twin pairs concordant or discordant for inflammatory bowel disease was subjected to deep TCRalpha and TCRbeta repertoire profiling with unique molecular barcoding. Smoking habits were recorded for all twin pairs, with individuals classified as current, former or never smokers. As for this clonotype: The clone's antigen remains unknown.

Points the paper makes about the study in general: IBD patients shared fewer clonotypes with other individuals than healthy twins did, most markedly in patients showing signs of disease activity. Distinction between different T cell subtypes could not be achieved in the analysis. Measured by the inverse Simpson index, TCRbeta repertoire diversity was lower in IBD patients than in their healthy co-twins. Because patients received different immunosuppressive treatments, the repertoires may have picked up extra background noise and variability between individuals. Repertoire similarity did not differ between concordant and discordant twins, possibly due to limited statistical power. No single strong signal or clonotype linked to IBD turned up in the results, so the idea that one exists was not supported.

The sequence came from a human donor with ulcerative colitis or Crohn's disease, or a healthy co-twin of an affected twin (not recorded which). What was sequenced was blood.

The CDR3 region has the sequence CASSSGSWADTQYF. Rearrangement joined TRBV5-4 to TRBJ2-3. The CDR3, cysteine through phenylalanine, is 14 amino acids long. The entry carries no DNA sequence. CDR1 and CDR2 were assigned from the germline V gene (reference sequence) as SGHNT and YYREEE.